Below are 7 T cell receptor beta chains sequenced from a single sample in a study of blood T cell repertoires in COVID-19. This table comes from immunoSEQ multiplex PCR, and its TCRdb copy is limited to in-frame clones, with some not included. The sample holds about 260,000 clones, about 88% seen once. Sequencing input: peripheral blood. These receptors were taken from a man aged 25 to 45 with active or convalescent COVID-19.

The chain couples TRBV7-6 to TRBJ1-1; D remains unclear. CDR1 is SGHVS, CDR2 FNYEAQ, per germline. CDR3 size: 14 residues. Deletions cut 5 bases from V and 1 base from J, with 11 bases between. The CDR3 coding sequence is TGTGCCAGCAGCCCTGGACGGGAGAACACTGAAGCTTTCTTT. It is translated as CASSPGRENTEAFF.

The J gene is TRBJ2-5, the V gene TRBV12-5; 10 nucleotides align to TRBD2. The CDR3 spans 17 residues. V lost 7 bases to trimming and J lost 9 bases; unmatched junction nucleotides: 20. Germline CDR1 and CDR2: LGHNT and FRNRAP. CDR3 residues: CASAPSGGLAGGLPQYF. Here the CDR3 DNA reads TGTGCTAGTGCCCCTTCGGGGGGGTTAGCGGGGGGCTTGCCCCAGTACTTC.

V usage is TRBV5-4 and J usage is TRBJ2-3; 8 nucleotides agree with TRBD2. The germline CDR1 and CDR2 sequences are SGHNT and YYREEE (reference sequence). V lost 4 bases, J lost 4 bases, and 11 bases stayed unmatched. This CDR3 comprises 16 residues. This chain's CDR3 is CASSDAGTRISDTQYF. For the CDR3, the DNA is TGTGCCAGCAGCGACGCCGGGACTAGAATTTCAGATACGCAGTATTTT. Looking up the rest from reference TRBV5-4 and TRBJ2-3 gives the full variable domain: ETGVTQSPTHLIKTRGQQVTLRCSSQSGHNTVSWYQQALGQGPQFIFQYYREEENGRGNFPPRFSGLQFPNYSSELNVNALELDDSALYLCASSDAGTRISDTQYFGPGTRLTVL.

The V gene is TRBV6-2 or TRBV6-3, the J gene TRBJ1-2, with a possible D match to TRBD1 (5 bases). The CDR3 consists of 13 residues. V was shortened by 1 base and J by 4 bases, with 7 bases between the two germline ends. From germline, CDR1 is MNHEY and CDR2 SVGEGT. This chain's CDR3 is CASSYYQGYGYTF. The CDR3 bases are TGTGCCAGCAGTTACTACCAGGGCTATGGCTACACCTTC.

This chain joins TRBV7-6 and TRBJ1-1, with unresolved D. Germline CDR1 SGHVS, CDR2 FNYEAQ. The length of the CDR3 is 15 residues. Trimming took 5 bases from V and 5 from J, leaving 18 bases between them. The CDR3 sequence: CASSPKEAGRTEAFF. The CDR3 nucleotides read TGTGCCAGCAGCCCAAAAGAGGCGGGAAGAACTGAAGCTTTCTTT.

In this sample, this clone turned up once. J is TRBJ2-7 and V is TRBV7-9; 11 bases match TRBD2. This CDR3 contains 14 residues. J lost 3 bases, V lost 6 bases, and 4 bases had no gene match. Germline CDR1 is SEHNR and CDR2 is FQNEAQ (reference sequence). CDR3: CASSLAGGHYEQYF. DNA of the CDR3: TGTGCCAGCAGTCTAGCGGGGGGACACTACGAGCAGTACTTC.

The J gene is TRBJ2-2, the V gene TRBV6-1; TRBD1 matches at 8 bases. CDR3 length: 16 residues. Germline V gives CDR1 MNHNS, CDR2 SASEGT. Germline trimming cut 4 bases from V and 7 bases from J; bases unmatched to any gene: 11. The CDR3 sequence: CASSGSGTGLNGELFF. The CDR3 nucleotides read TGTGCCAGCAGTGGCTCCGGGACAGGCTTAAACGGGGAGCTGTTTTTT.